This record covers a single TCR beta chain. This entry comes from a study of T cell responses to AZD1222 COVID-19 vaccine. The V gene end was trimmed by 0 bases and the J gene end by 0 bases; junction bases not matched to a gene: 14. Per the germline V gene, CDR1 is SQVTM and CDR2 is ANQGSEA. This CDR3 has 19 residues. Clones were sequenced by immunoSEQ multiplex PCR, and TCRdb holds only the in-frame ones, with some missing. The data show 150,000 to 200,000 clones, 85% to 95% seen once. This clonotype originated in an adult in good health. This rearrangement joins TRBV29-1 to TRBJ1-5; the match to TRBD1 covers 7 bases. Sequencing was performed on peripheral blood, taken on day 0 of AZD1222 vaccination. The CDR3 region is CSVEDDPGGSLYSNQPQHF. DNA of the CDR3: TGCAGCGTTGAAGATGATCCAGGGGGTTCCCTCTATAGCAATCAGCCCCAGCATTTT.